The 10 T cell receptor beta chains reported below all come from one sample, sequenced in a study of blood T cells in healthy people across ages. It was with a sample-barcoded 5' primer and a J-beta primer mix that a second PCR of roughly 6 to 12 cycles was run. One entry per CDR3 protein, called by TCRdb with MiXCR from the 5' RACE reads. The sample carries about 540,000 distinct CDR3 sequences, less than 25% recorded once. These data were likewise used in another study, on T cells of mothers and their children.

The sample taken for sequencing was blood. The origin of the receptors is a boy between 5 and 17 years old in good health.

This chain links TRBV28 with TRBJ2-4, with TRBD2 as a possible D gene (5 bases). The germline gives CDR1 MDHEN, CDR2 SYDVKM. The CDR3 is 13 residues long. This CDR3 is CAGSGSLGNIQYF. CDR3 nucleotides: TGTGCGGGGAGCGGTTCCCTGGGCAACATTCAGTACTTC. The full variable domain, completed using reference TRBV28 and TRBJ2-4, is DVKVTQSSRYLVKRTGEKVFLECVQDMDHENMFWYRQDPGLGLRLIYFSYDVKMKEKGDIPEGYSVSREKKERFSLILESASTNQTSMYLCAGSGSLGNIQYFGAGTRLSVL.

The chain recombines TRBV7-9 with TRBJ2-7; 7 nucleotides line up with TRBD1. There are 16 residues in the CDR3. The V and J ends lost 4 bases and 5 bases, in that order; junction bases with no gene match: 14. Germline V gives CDR1 SEHNR, CDR2 FQNEAQ (reference sequence). CDR3 sequence: CASSSVYGSGGDEQYF. The CDR3 DNA reads as TGTGCCAGCAGCTCCGTCTATGGGTCAGGGGGTGACGAGCAGTACTTC.

This clonotype has only a few counts. The rearrangement joins TRBV28 to TRBJ2-7; TRBD1 is a possible D gene (5 bases). CDR3 length: 13 amino acids. V lost 5 bases and J 4 bases, leaving 12 bases between the germline ends. Germline CDR1 and CDR2: MDHEN and SYDVKM. The CDR3 is CASSARVPYEQYF. The CDR3 DNA reads TGTGCCAGCAGTGCCAGGGTTCCTTACGAGCAGTACTTC.

This clonotype occurred a few times. The V call is TRBV28, the J call TRBJ1-3; D unclear. This CDR3 comprises 12 residues. V lost 4 bases, J lost 7 bases, and 8 bases lay in between. Germline V gene lookup returns CDR1 MDHEN and CDR2 SYDVKM. The CDR3 spells CASSSGSNTIYF. For the CDR3, the DNA is TGTGCCAGCAGTTCCGGCAGTAACACCATATATTTT.

This clonotype was found many times. This chain connects TRBV5-1 to TRBJ2-5, with TRBD2 identical over 10 bases. The CDR3 has 15 residues. Germline CDR1 and CDR2: SGHRS and YFSETQ. The V and J ends lost 3 bases and 5 bases, in that order; junction bases with no gene match: 7. CDR3 residues: CASSYKRGGPETQYF. The CDR3 DNA follows: TGCGCCAGCAGCTACAAGCGGGGGGGCCCGGAGACCCAGTACTTC.

This chain links TRBV5-5 with TRBJ2-5, with D tentatively TRBD2 (6 bases). Germline V gene data show CDR1 as SGHKS and CDR2 as YYEKEE (reference sequence). V lost 4 bases and J 1 base, leaving 14 bases between the germline ends. The CDR3 sequence is 15 residues long. The CDR3 is CASSISPSAQETQYF. The DNA for the CDR3 is TGTGCCAGCAGCATTAGTCCTAGCGCCCAAGAGACCCAGTACTTC.

The V gene is TRBV5-5, the J gene TRBJ2-1; 7 bases are shared with TRBD1. The J call is doubtful: the DNA matches TRBJ2-7 better. CDR3 length equals 14 residues. Germline CDR1 SGHKS, CDR2 YYEKEE (reference sequence). The CDR3 is CASSPNRGAYEQYF. The CDR3 DNA is TGTGCCAGCAGCCCAAACAGGGGCGCCTACGAGCAGTACTTC.

This clonotype was found a few times. J is TRBJ2-5 and V is TRBV2, with no clear D. This CDR3 has 16 amino acids. The germline V gene encodes CDR1 SNHLY and CDR2 FYNNEI. V was pared by 7 bases and J by 7 bases, with 25 bases between. The CDR3 is CASNSEPDTGERTQYF. The DNA of the CDR3 is TGTGCCAGCAACTCTGAACCTGACACTGGGGAAAGGACCCAGTACTTC.

This clonotype was seen a few times. This chain links TRBV24-1 with TRBJ2-3; D is undetermined. The CDR3 covers 15 residues. CDR1 KGHDR and CDR2 SFDVKD come from the germline V gene. V shed 1 base and J shed 4 bases, with 11 bases lying between them. CDR3 residues: CATSDFFGGPDTQYF. The CDR3, as DNA: TGTGCCACCAGTGATTTTTTTGGCGGTCCAGATACGCAGTATTTT.

This clonotype was detected a few times. This rearrangement joins TRBV6-5 to TRBJ1-1; perhaps TRBD1 as D (5 bases). Trimming pared 2 bases from V and 12 bases from J, leaving 28 bases between. The germline CDR1 and CDR2 sequences are MNHEY and SVGAGI. The CDR3 length is 17 residues. The CDR3 nucleotides read TGTGCCAGCAGTTACGGGGGTGTAGGTCCCTATTCGACGATTACTTTCTTT. It yields the protein CASSYGGVGPYSTITFF.